These 23 T cell receptor beta chains came from one sample sequenced in a study of T-cell reconstitution after alpha-beta-depleted transplantation in children. Molecular barcoding with unique molecular identifiers was used for the TCRbeta library. TCRdb re-called the PCR reads through MiXCR, storing one row per CDR3 protein. The sample contains some 530,000 distinct CDR3 sequences, 9.5% to 15% of which appear only once. The material sequenced was PBMCs from the stem cell graft donor, taken from the stem cell graft. The origin of the receptors is a human donor who donated a stem cell graft to a child with combined immunodeficiency.

This clonotype was detected only a few times. This sequence joins TRBV20-1 and TRBJ2-1, with D tentatively TRBD1 or TRBD2 (5 bases each). CDR1 is DFQATT and CDR2 is SNEGSKA in the germline V gene (reference sequence). CDR3 length equals 15 residues. Trimming took off 4 bases at V and 4 bases at J, with 17 bases between the two ends. The CDR3 is CSANNGAWRYNEQFF. The CDR3, as DNA: TGCAGTGCTAATAACGGGGCTTGGCGTTACAATGAGCAGTTCTTC.

This clonotype was counted only a few times. The rearrangement links TRBV7-2 to TRBJ2-7, with 7 nucleotides matching TRBD2. The CDR3 sequence is 14 residues long. In germline, CDR1 is SGHTA, CDR2 FQGNSA. V lost 6 bases to trimming and J lost 3 bases; unmatched junction nucleotides: 8. CDR3 region: CASRPAGYFYEQYF. DNA for the CDR3: TGTGCCAGCAGGCCAGCGGGATATTTCTACGAGCAGTACTTC.

The sample holds a few counts of this clonotype. The chain couples TRBV6-5 to TRBJ1-2; TRBD1 aligns across 7 bases. The CDR3 length is 15 residues. J gave up 8 bases and V 2 bases, and 11 bases lay outside the gene matches. Per germline, CDR1 MNHEY and CDR2 SVGAGI. In DNA form, the CDR3 reads TGTGCCAGCAGTTACCACACTGACAGGGTCTTGGGCTACACCTTC. It encodes CASSYHTDRVLGYTF.

This clonotype was recorded a few times. The V gene is TRBV28, the J gene TRBJ1-1; D unresolved. The V gene lost 6 bases and the J gene lost 7 bases, with 12 bases spanning the gap. Germline CDR1 MDHEN, CDR2 SYDVKM. This CDR3 is built from 12 residues. The CDR3 DNA follows: TGTGCCAGCAGGGAGAGGTCCCATGAAGCTTTCTTT. It encodes CASRERSHEAFF. Drawing the rest from reference TRBV28 and TRBJ1-1, the complete variable domain is DVKVTQSSRYLVKRTGEKVFLECVQDMDHENMFWYRQDPGLGLRLIYFSYDVKMKEKGDIPEGYSVSREKKERFSLILESASTNQTSMYLCASRERSHEAFFGQGTRLTVV.

This clonotype was seen more than once but under ten times. The chain joins TRBV10-3 to TRBJ1-6; possible D gene TRBD1, 5 bases. Germline values: CDR1 ENHRY, CDR2 SYGVKD. The CDR3 extends over 15 amino acids. Trimming left V 0 bases short and J 8 bases short, with 11 bases between. The CDR3 loop reads CAISESTGGDSPLHF. The CDR3, as DNA: TGTGCCATCAGTGAGTCGACCGGGGGAGATTCACCCCTCCACTTT.

This clonotype appeared a few times. The chain combines TRBV7-2 with TRBJ2-1; TRBD2 is a possible D gene (5 bases). The length of the CDR3 is 13 residues. Trimming pared 5 bases from V and 8 bases from J, leaving 13 bases between. From germline, CDR1 is SGHTA and CDR2 FQGNSA. Here the CDR3 DNA reads TGTGCCAGCAGCCAACAGATCGGGGATGAGCAGTTCTTC. Protein: CASSQQIGDEQFF.

This clonotype was found a few times. This chain connects TRBV6-1 to TRBJ2-2, with D unclear. Germline V gene lookup returns CDR1 MNHNS and CDR2 SASEGT. V was pared by 6 bases and J by 2 bases, with 10 bases between. This CDR3 contains 14 residues. The CDR3 sequence: CASRELRNTGELFF. DNA of the CDR3: TGTGCCAGCAGGGAACTAAGAAACACCGGGGAGCTGTTTTTT.

In its sample, this clonotype was seen a few times. The V gene is TRBV10-3, the J gene TRBJ2-5; D possibly uses TRBD1 or TRBD2 (6 bases each). Trimming removed 10 bases from V and 3 bases from J, with 12 bases in between. The CDR3 consists of 12 residues. Germline-derived CDR1 and CDR2 are ENHRY and SYGVKD. This CDR3 is CASARGEETQYF. CDR3 nucleotides: TGTGCCAGCGCGAGGGGGGAAGAGACCCAGTACTTC.

This clonotype showed up many times. The chain has TRBV24-1 and TRBJ2-1, with 9 bases aligning to TRBD2. This CDR3 contains 18 residues. Unmatched junction bases numbered 11, after V lost 3 bases and J lost 3 bases. Germline V gene sequence: CDR1 KGHDR, CDR2 SFDVKD. The CDR3 DNA follows: TGTGCCACCAGTGATCCCCTTACTAGCGGGTTATACTACAATGAGCAGTTCTTC. This codes for CATSDPLTSGLYYNEQFF.

This clonotype was observed a handful of times. V gene TRBV13 combines with J gene TRBJ2-1; TRBD2 agrees at 16 bases. CDR3 length: 17 residues. Per the germline V gene, CDR1 is PRHDT and CDR2 is FYEKMQ (reference sequence). Germline trimming cut 5 bases from V and 6 bases from J; bases unmatched to any gene: 7. The CDR3 loop is CASSTGLAGGPGNEQFF. The CDR3 nucleotides are TGTGCCAGCAGCACGGGACTAGCGGGGGGGCCCGGCAATGAGCAGTTCTTC.

This clonotype was observed a handful of times. The V and J genes are TRBV20-1 and TRBJ2-1, with 14 bases matching TRBD2. Per the germline V gene, CDR1 is DFQATT and CDR2 is SNEGSKA (reference sequence). V dropped 2 bases and J dropped 0; count of bases not matched to a gene: 9. This CDR3 comprises 19 residues. DNA for the CDR3: TGCAGTGCTAGAACGTTCCGGACTAGCGGGGGGTACTCCTACAATGAGCAGTTCTTC. Protein: CSARTFRTSGGYSYNEQFF.

The V gene is TRBV7-2, the J gene TRBJ2-7; D tentatively reads TRBD1 or TRBD2 (5 bases each). The CDR3 spans 15 residues. Deletions cut 1 base from V and 2 bases from J, with 12 bases between. The V gene's germline CDR1 is SGHTA and CDR2 FQGNSA. The CDR3 protein is CASSLGGSPAYEQYF. The DNA of the CDR3 is TGTGCCAGCAGCTTAGGGGGGAGTCCAGCCTACGAGCAGTACTTC.

J is TRBJ2-1 and V is TRBV6-1; D is perhaps TRBD2 (6 bases). V shed 6 bases and J shed 0 bases, with 15 bases lying between them. This CDR3 is 16 amino acids long. Germline assignment: CDR1 MNHNS and CDR2 SASEGT. CDR3 loop: CASSELAESSYNEQFF. Here the CDR3 DNA reads TGTGCCAGCAGCGAATTAGCGGAGAGCTCCTACAATGAGCAGTTCTTC.

This clonotype was counted many times. At one end, the junction sequence differs from germline, possibly due to a read error. This chain joins TRBV12-5 and TRBJ2-7; D gene uncertain. Germline V gene sequence: CDR1 LGHNT, CDR2 FRNRAP. CDR3 size: 13 residues. CDR3 protein: CASGLEDGRSPIF. The DNA of the CDR3 is TGTGCTAGTGGTTTGGAGGACGGCCGTTCGCCAATCTTC.

This clonotype was observed at least ten times. This rearrangement joins TRBV5-1 to TRBJ1-1; D might be TRBD1 (5 bases). The CDR3 spans 15 residues. V shed 0 bases and J shed 1 base, with 10 bases lying between them. Germline V gives CDR1 SGHRS, CDR2 YFSETQ. The CDR3 reads CASSLGWGTNTEAFF. CDR3 DNA: TGCGCCAGCAGCTTGGGATGGGGGACGAACACTGAAGCTTTCTTT.

This chain connects TRBV25-1 to TRBJ2-3; 8 nucleotides agree with TRBD1. After removal of 4 bases from V and 4 bases from J, the junction contained 10 bases not matched to a gene. This CDR3 contains 16 residues. Germline CDR1 is MGHDK and CDR2 is SYGVNS. In nucleotides, the CDR3 is TGTGCCAGCAGTGCTGACAGGGGTTTTAACGCAGATACGCAGTATTTT. Protein sequence: CASSADRGFNADTQYF.

This clonotype was observed at least ten times. The V call is TRBV11-2, the J call TRBJ1-2; tentative D call: TRBD1 (5 bases). CDR3 length equals 14 residues. Deletions cut 5 bases from V and 5 bases from J, with 15 bases between. The germline V gene encodes CDR1 SGHAT and CDR2 FQNNGV. CDR3 loop: CASSTLNQGYGYTF. CDR3 sequence (DNA): TGTGCCAGCAGCACCCTGAACCAGGGTTATGGCTACACCTTC. Filled out from reference TRBV11-2 and TRBJ1-2, the complete variable domain reads EAGVAQSPRYKIIEKRQSVAFWCNPISGHATLYWYQQILGQGPKLLIQFQNNGVVDDSQLPKDRFSAERLKGVDSTLKIQPAKLEDSAVYLCASSTLNQGYGYTFGSGTRLTVV.

This clonotype was counted only a few times. The chain joins TRBV6-5 to TRBJ2-3; no definite D call. Germline values: CDR1 MNHEY, CDR2 SVGAGI. Trimming took 5 bases from V and 2 from J, leaving 17 bases between them. The CDR3 is 16 residues long. Here the CDR3 DNA reads TGTGCCAGCAGTAACAGACACAGCCTAATCACAGATACGCAGTATTTT. Translating it yields CASSNRHSLITDTQYF.

The chain employs TRBV10-3 and TRBJ1-2, with D maybe TRBD1 (5 bases). The germline gives CDR1 ENHRY, CDR2 SYGVKD. The CDR3 loop spans 15 amino acids. V lost 0 bases and J lost 1, with 9 bases in between. The CDR3 coding sequence is TGTGCCATCAGTGAGTCGATCCAGGGTAACTATGGCTACACCTTC. This encodes CAISESIQGNYGYTF.

This clonotype was observed a few times. This sequence joins TRBV5-6 and TRBJ2-7; 10 nucleotides match TRBD2. The ends lost 3 bases at V and 5 bases at J; junction bases unmatched: 23. Germline lookup yields CDR1 SGHDT and CDR2 YYEEEE. This CDR3 is 20 amino acids long. Written as DNA, the CDR3 is TGTGCCAGCAGCTGGGGGATCCGAGGACTAGCGGTTGAGGGAGGTGACGAGCAGTACTTC. Its protein product is CASSWGIRGLAVEGGDEQYF.

The chain combines TRBV9 with TRBJ1-2; D not resolved. The CDR3 loop spans 14 amino acids. The germline V gene has CDR1 SGDLS and CDR2 YYNGEE. Trimming shortened V by 0 bases and J by 5 bases, and 11 bases separated the two germline ends. CDR3 region: CASSVGLPGYGYTF. The CDR3 DNA is TGTGCCAGCAGCGTAGGGCTCCCGGGGTATGGCTACACCTTC.

The chain is built from TRBV29-1 and TRBJ1-2, with no clear D. CDR1 is SQVTM and CDR2 is ANQGSEA in the germline V gene. The ends were cut back, 4 bases at V and 7 bases at J, with 10 bases in the middle. This CDR3 comprises 11 residues. The CDR3, as DNA: TGCAGCGTTGTGGAAGGTAGTGGCTACACCTTC. It is translated as CSVVEGSGYTF.

This clonotype was seen a handful of times. DNA of the CDR3: TGTGCCAGCAGCCGACGGACTAGCCTCTTTGCCGGGGAGCTGTTTTTT. It encodes CASSRRTSLFAGELFF. The genes are TRBV3-1 and TRBJ2-2, with TRBD2 matching over 8 bases. The CDR3 has 16 residues. V trimming: 4 bases; J trimming: 6 bases; junction bases outside the gene matches: 10. Germline V lookup: CDR1 LGHDT, CDR2 YNNKEL (reference sequence).